This T cell receptor (beta chain) was captured in a study of shared clonotypes between healthy human individuals. At the deep level, the assay was run. The table came from immunoSEQ multiplex PCR; TCRdb's copy has only in-frame clones and leaves some out. Among about 960,000 clones listed, over 60% were seen once. Whole-study findings and limits: Rarefaction exposed incomplete sorted-subset sequencing despite large depth.

V was cut by 2 bases and J by 8 bases, with 12 bases left in between. The CDR3 is 13 residues long. Germline V CDR1 and CDR2: MDHEN, SYDVKM. On this clone itself: Its target is not known.

The chain carries TRBV28 and TRBJ1-2; D gene ambiguous. This receptor was obtained from a man between 18 and 29 years old in good health. Material: memory CD4+ T cells sorted from blood. Subset denoted: CD45RA-negative fraction. The CDR3 loop reads CASSLQVEGGYTF. In DNA form, the CDR3 reads TGTGCCAGCAGTTTACAGGTGGAGGGCGGCTACACCTTC.